This record concerns one T cell receptor (beta chain) sequence. These data come from a study of blood T cell repertoires in COVID-19. For the study at large: From T cells, B-cell-depleted T cells, or PBMCs came the material, which was cDNA or gDNA.

Trimming took off 5 bases at V and 5 bases at J, with 13 bases between the two ends. Germline V gene lookup returns CDR1 LNHNV and CDR2 YYDKDF (reference sequence). This CDR3 has 15 residues. As originally analysed: Estimates of nucleated cell counts were drawn from the amplification of reference gene primers. Method: immunoSEQ multiplex PCR; TCRdb's copy keeps in-frame clones and lacks some. The D gene and trimming were derived from the DNA, and the V and J assignments and clone size from that table. The table records more than 55,000 clones, roughly 86% of them present only once. This TCR was sampled from a man aged 55 to 70 with active or convalescent COVID-19. The rearrangement joins TRBV15 to TRBJ1-6, with D possibly matching TRBD1 (6 bases). Sequencing was done on a sample of peripheral blood. The CDR3: CATSGLTGDNSPLHF. CDR3 coding DNA: TGTGCCACCAGCGGACTGACAGGCGATAATTCACCCCTCCACTTT.